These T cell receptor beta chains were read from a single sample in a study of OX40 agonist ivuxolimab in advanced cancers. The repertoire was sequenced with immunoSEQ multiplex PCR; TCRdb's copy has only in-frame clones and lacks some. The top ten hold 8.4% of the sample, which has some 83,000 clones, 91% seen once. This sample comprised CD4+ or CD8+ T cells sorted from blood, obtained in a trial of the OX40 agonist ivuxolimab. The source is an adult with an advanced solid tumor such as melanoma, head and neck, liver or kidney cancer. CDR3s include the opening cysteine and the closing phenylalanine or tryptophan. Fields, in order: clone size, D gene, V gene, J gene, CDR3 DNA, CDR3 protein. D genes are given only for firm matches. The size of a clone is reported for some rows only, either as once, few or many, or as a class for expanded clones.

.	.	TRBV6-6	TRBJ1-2	TGTGCCAGCAGTTACTCGTCGCCAGCTGCTAACTATGGCTACACCTTC	CASSYSSPAANYGYTF
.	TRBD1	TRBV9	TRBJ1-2	TGTGCCAGCAGCGTTGGAGACAGGGCCGAGTCCCTCTATGGCTACACCTTC	CASSVGDRAESLYGYTF
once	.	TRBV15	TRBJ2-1	TGTGCCACCAGCACGGGGAGCTCCTACAATGAGCAGTTCTTC	CATSTGSSYNEQFF
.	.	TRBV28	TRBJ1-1	TGTGCCAGCAGTTTCCACTCCCAGGGTGAAGCTTTCTTT	CASSFHSQGEAFF
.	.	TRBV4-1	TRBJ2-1	TGCGCCAGCAGCCAAGGAGGGAGCTCCTACAATGAGCAGTTCTTC	CASSQGGSSYNEQFF
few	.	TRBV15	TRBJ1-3	TGTGCCACCAGCAGTCGAGGAGGAATAAACACCATATATTTT	CATSSRGGINTIYF
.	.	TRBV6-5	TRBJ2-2	TGTGCCAGCAGTGTGGGGTCGAACACCGGGGAGCTGTTTTTT	CASSVGSNTGELFF
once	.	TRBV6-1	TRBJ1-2	TGTGCCAGCAGTGAATACAGGACACCGACCTATGGCTACACCTTC	CASSEYRTPTYGYTF
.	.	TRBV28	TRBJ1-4	TGTGCCATCTCGGACGGAAGAAATGAAAAACTGTTTTTT	CAISDGRNEKLFF
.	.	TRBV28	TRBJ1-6	TGTGCCAGCACCTCAGGAGGTGGGGTCTCTCTTAATTCACCCCTCCACTTT	CASTSGGGVSLNSPLHF
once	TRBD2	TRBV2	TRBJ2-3	TGTGCCAGCAGTGTCCCGGGGACTAGTGTCACAGATACGCAGTATTTT	CASSVPGTSVTDTQYF
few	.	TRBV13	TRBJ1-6	TGTGCCAGCAGCTCGACAGGTGGCAGTACCTCACCCCTCCACTTT	CASSSTGGSTSPLHF
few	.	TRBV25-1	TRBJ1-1	TGTGCCAGCAGGTTGAGGGCTGAAGCTTTCTTT	CASRLRAEAFF
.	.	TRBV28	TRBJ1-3	TGTGCCAGCAATCCTGGGGGAGACTCTGGAAACACCATATATTTT	CASNPGGDSGNTIYF
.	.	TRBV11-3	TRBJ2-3	TGTGCCAGCAGCTTCCCCCTAGCGATAGCAGATACGCAGTATTTT	CASSFPLAIADTQYF
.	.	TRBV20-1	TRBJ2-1	TGCAGTGCTTCCCCTAGGTGGGAGCAGTTCTTC	CSASPRWEQFF
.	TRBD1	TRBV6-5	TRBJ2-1	TGTGCCAGCAGTTTGGACAGGGCATCCTACAATGAGCAGTTCTTC	CASSLDRASYNEQFF